This TCR beta chain was retrieved from a study of blood T cells in healthy people across ages. Study conclusions and caveats: Higher naive T cell percentage went strongly together with higher TCR beta diversity. The fall in TCR beta diversity per million T cells was roughly linear with age.

It was with a sample-barcoded 5' primer and a J-beta primer mix that a second PCR of roughly 7 to 12 cycles was run. TCRdb processed the 5' RACE reads anew with MiXCR; each CDR3 protein has one entry. The table shows about 800,000 distinct CDR3 sequences, with more than 20% occurring only once. V was shortened by 0 bases and J by 4 bases, with 9 bases between the two germline ends. Per the germline V gene, CDR1 is MDHEN and CDR2 is SYDVKM. The CDR3 extends over 14 amino acids. As concerns this clonotype: The antigen is not known.

This same sample was also taken into another study, of T cells of mothers and their children.

This TCR was recovered from a boy between 10 and 17 years old in good health. Sequences were obtained from blood. V is TRBV28 and J is TRBJ1-1; D unresolved. In nucleotides, the CDR3 is TGTGCCAGCAGTTTATGGGCGGAAAGCACTGAAGCTTTCTTT. This encodes CASSLWAESTEAFF. Complete variable domain (other parts from reference TRBV28 and TRBJ1-1): DVKVTQSSRYLVKRTGEKVFLECVQDMDHENMFWYRQDPGLGLRLIYFSYDVKMKEKGDIPEGYSVSREKKERFSLILESASTNQTSMYLCASSLWAESTEAFFGQGTRLTVV.